These 22 T cell receptor beta chains share one sample of origin, sequenced in a study of T cell responses to AZD1222 COVID-19 vaccine. Generated by immunoSEQ multiplex PCR, the TCRdb table keeps only in-frame clones and is missing some. The table records tens of thousands of clones, just over 85% of them present only once. The material was peripheral blood, obtained on day 0 of AZD1222 vaccination. The receptors here all came from an adult in good health.

The chain uses TRBV28 and TRBJ2-7; 7 bases are shared with TRBD2. Trimming cost V 8 bases and J 2 bases; bases outside gene matches: 12. CDR1 is MDHEN and CDR2 is SYDVKM in the germline V gene. The CDR3 has 15 amino acids. CDR3 nucleotides: TGTGCCAGCGGATATAGCGGGCTGAGCGCCTACGAGCAGTACTTC. Translation: CASGYSGLSAYEQYF. Full variable domain (outside the CDR3, taken from reference TRBV28 and TRBJ2-7): DVKVTQSSRYLVKRTGEKVFLECVQDMDHENMFWYRQDPGLGLRLIYFSYDVKMKEKGDIPEGYSVSREKKERFSLILESASTNQTSMYLCASGYSGLSAYEQYFGPGTRLTVT.

The rearrangement uses TRBV6-4 and TRBJ2-7; D remains unclear. CDR3 size: 9 residues. V gave up 7 bases and J gave up 6 bases, with 4 bases separating them. Germline lookup yields CDR1 MRHNA and CDR2 SNTAGT. The CDR3 DNA follows: TGTGCCAGCAACGTCGAGCAGTACTTC. It is translated as CASNVEQYF.

The chain uses TRBV12-3 or TRBV12-4 and TRBJ1-4, with D perhaps TRBD1 (5 bases). This CDR3 contains 12 residues. With 8 bases removed from V and 7 bases from J, the gap between germline ends came to 11 bases. The CDR3 is CASGGGGEKLFF. CDR3 bases: TGTGCCAGCGGGGGAGGAGGTGAAAAACTGTTTTTT.

This clone was seen only once. The rearrangement uses TRBV5-1 and TRBJ1-1; D is undetermined. The CDR3 is 14 amino acids. Germline V CDR1 and CDR2: SGHRS, YFSETQ. With 4 bases removed from V and 1 base from J, the gap between germline ends came to 11 bases. CDR3 bases: TGCGCCAGCAGCGCACCAACTTCGAACACTGAAGCTTTCTTT. This translates into CASSAPTSNTEAFF.

This chain connects TRBV6-5 to TRBJ1-5; TRBD1 is a possible D gene (6 bases). The V and J ends lost 5 bases and 2 bases respectively, with 13 bases between them. The CDR3 covers 15 residues. Germline CDR1 MNHEY, CDR2 SVGAGI. DNA of the CDR3: TGTGCCAGCAGTCAGGGGTTTATGGGCAATCAGCCCCAGCATTTT. This gives the protein CASSQGFMGNQPQHF.

The rearrangement uses TRBV5-1 and TRBJ1-1; D unclear. The CDR3 sequence is 15 residues long. The V gene lost 2 bases and the J gene lost 0 bases, with 11 bases spanning the gap. The germline V gene has CDR1 SGHRS and CDR2 YFSETQ. CDR3 bases: TGCGCCAGCAGCTTAACCCCGACACTGAACACTGAAGCTTTCTTT. Protein: CASSLTPTLNTEAFF.

The chain links TRBV6-5 to TRBJ1-4; D might be TRBD1 (6 bases). CDR1 and CDR2 from the germline V gene are MNHEY and SVGAGI. The CDR3 has 15 residues. V was clipped by 4 bases and J by 8 bases, with 17 bases between them. CDR3 residues: CASSWVQGIREKLFF. CDR3 nucleotide sequence: TGTGCCAGCAGTTGGGTACAGGGTATTCGGGAAAAACTGTTTTTT.

The chain uses TRBV4-1 and TRBJ2-7; TRBD1 aligns across 8 bases. CDR3 length: 15 residues. V was clipped by 1 base and J by 3 bases; unmatched bases: 5. The germline V gene has CDR1 MGHRA and CDR2 YSYEKL. The CDR3 nucleotides read TGCGCCAGCAGCCAAGGGACAGGGTCCCACTACGAGCAGTACTTC. This translates into CASSQGTGSHYEQYF.

The table lists this clone with a few counts. The chain couples TRBV5-1 to TRBJ2-3; no clear D. The germline V gene encodes CDR1 SGHRS and CDR2 YFSETQ. Trimming cost V 0 bases and J 2 bases, with 4 bases left between them. CDR3 size: 13 residues. CDR3 sequence: CASSLAATDTQYF. Here the CDR3 DNA reads TGCGCCAGCAGCTTGGCTGCCACAGATACGCAGTATTTT.

The V gene is TRBV19, the J gene TRBJ1-1; TRBD1 aligns across 7 bases. The junction had 12 bases not matched to a gene; V was cut back by 7 bases and J by 4 bases. CDR1 and CDR2 (germline): LNHDA, SQIVND (reference sequence). The CDR3 has 15 amino acids. As DNA, the CDR3 is TGTGCCAGTATCCCAAGCGGACAGGCGGGCACTGAAGCTTTCTTT. This sequence encodes CASIPSGQAGTEAFF.

This clone was seen once. V usage is TRBV7-8 and J usage is TRBJ1-1, with D maybe TRBD1 (5 bases). CDR3 length equals 15 residues. CDR1 and CDR2 (germline): SGHVS, FQNEAQ. Trimming cost V 1 base and J 2 bases, with 11 bases left between them. CDR3: CASSLGGAYNTEAFF. Written as DNA, the CDR3 is TGTGCCAGCAGCTTAGGGGGCGCATATAACACTGAAGCTTTCTTT. The full variable domain, its missing parts supplied by reference TRBV7-8 and TRBJ1-1, is GAGVSQSPRYKVAKRGQDVALRCDPISGHVSLFWYQQALGQGPEFLTYFQNEAQLDKSGLPSDRFFAERPEGSVSTLKIQRTQQEDSAVYLCASSLGGAYNTEAFFGQGTRLTVV.

The table lists this clone with a count of one. The chain joins TRBV21-1 to TRBJ1-2. TRBV21-1 is annotated as a pseudogene. CDR3 length: 18 amino acids. CDR3 region: CASSGCGKTGGQVYGYTF. As DNA, the CDR3 is TGTGCCAGCAGCGGCTGCGGGAAGACCGGGGGGCAGGTCTATGGCTACACCTTC.

The rearrangement uses TRBV28 and TRBJ1-2; D unclear. Trimming stripped 3 bases from V and 4 bases from J, with 12 bases between. The germline V gene has CDR1 MDHEN and CDR2 SYDVKM. The CDR3 contains 14 residues. The CDR3 DNA reads as TGTGCCAGCAGTTTGTCCAGGCCCTCCTATGGCTACACCTTC. This encodes CASSLSRPSYGYTF.

The rearrangement uses TRBV20-1 and TRBJ2-7; D is unclear. The CDR3 has 13 amino acids. Trimming left V 3 bases short and J 3 bases short, with 12 bases between. Germline CDR1 is DFQATT and CDR2 is SNEGSKA (reference sequence). The CDR3 nucleotides read TGCAGTGCTAGTGGCCAGGTTAACTACGAGCAGTACTTC. It codes for CSASGQVNYEQYF.

The chain links TRBV6-5 to TRBJ1-3, with 9 bases that match TRBD1. CDR1 and CDR2 (germline): MNHEY, SVGAGI. CDR3 length: 15 amino acids. J gave up 4 bases and V 3 bases, and 4 bases lay outside the gene matches. The chain's CDR3 is CASSYGTGKGNTIYF. The CDR3 DNA reads TGTGCCAGCAGTTATGGGACAGGGAAAGGAAACACCATATATTTT.

The chain employs TRBV19 and TRBJ1-1, with D possibly being TRBD1 (5 bases). This CDR3 is 13 amino acids long. The V gene lost 5 bases and the J gene lost 2 bases, with 9 bases spanning the gap. Germline CDR1 and CDR2: LNHDA and SQIVND (reference sequence). The CDR3 spells CASSATVNTEAFF. The CDR3 DNA is TGTGCCAGTAGTGCGACAGTTAACACTGAAGCTTTCTTT.

This clone was counted between two and nine times. The rearrangement links TRBV5-1 to TRBJ2-7, with a tentative D call TRBD2 (6 bases). This CDR3 has 15 amino acids. CDR1 and CDR2 (germline): SGHRS, YFSETQ. Trimming removed 1 base from V and 2 bases from J, with 13 bases in between. Written as DNA, the CDR3 is TGCGCCAGCAGCTTGCCCCCCGGGGGTGCCTACGAGCAGTACTTC. As protein: CASSLPPGGAYEQYF.

This clone was counted between two and nine times. V and J are TRBV27 and TRBJ1-1, with D maybe TRBD1 (5 bases). Germline values: CDR1 MNHEY, CDR2 SMNVEV (reference sequence). The ends were cut back, 1 base at V and 1 base at J, with 13 bases in the middle. This CDR3 comprises 16 residues. The CDR3 loop is CASSLYPGQGNTEAFF. CDR3 bases: TGTGCCAGCAGTTTATACCCGGGGCAGGGGAACACTGAAGCTTTCTTT.

In regard to this clone: The DNA is left out, because the CDR3 cannot be placed on it with certainty; the CDR3 is given as TCRdb lists it. The chain uses TRBV28 and TRBJ2-1; TRBD2, the D gene given by the table, was not confirmed from the DNA. A total of 12 residues make up the CDR3, ends included. Germline assignment: CDR1 MDHEN and CDR2 SYDVKM. CDR3 residues: CASSSSGWEQFF.

This CDR3 is CASSPPPLGGNTEAFF. The CDR3 DNA follows: TGTGCCAGCAGCCCACCCCCCCTCGGGGGTAACACTGAAGCTTTCTTT. V gene TRBV7-8 combines with J gene TRBJ1-1; D perhaps matches TRBD1 (5 bases). CDR1 and CDR2 (germline): SGHVS, FQNEAQ. The V end lost 5 bases, the J end lost 2 bases, and 18 bases lay between the germline ends. The CDR3 spans 16 residues. Together with reference TRBV7-8 and TRBJ1-1, the CDR3 gives the full variable domain: GAGVSQSPRYKVAKRGQDVALRCDPISGHVSLFWYQQALGQGPEFLTYFQNEAQLDKSGLPSDRFFAERPEGSVSTLKIQRTQQEDSAVYLCASSPPPLGGNTEAFFGQGTRLTVV.

V gene TRBV6-2 or TRBV6-3 combines with J gene TRBJ1-1; 7 positions agree with TRBD1. There are 11 residues in the CDR3. The germline CDR1 and CDR2 sequences are MNHEY and SVGEGT. Losses at the gene ends were 4 bases for V and 10 bases for J; bases not matched to a gene: 3. The CDR3: CASSLQGGAFF. CDR3 coding DNA: TGTGCCAGCAGTTTGCAGGGGGGAGCTTTCTTT.

This chain connects TRBV28 to TRBJ2-7; TRBD1 matches 7 bases. The CDR3 length is 15 residues. Germline assignment: CDR1 MDHEN and CDR2 SYDVKM. J gave up 3 bases and V 6 bases, and 11 bases lay outside the gene matches. The CDR3 DNA reads as TGTGCCAGCAGGGGGCCAGGGGACAGAAACTACGAGCAGTACTTC. Its protein is CASRGPGDRNYEQYF.